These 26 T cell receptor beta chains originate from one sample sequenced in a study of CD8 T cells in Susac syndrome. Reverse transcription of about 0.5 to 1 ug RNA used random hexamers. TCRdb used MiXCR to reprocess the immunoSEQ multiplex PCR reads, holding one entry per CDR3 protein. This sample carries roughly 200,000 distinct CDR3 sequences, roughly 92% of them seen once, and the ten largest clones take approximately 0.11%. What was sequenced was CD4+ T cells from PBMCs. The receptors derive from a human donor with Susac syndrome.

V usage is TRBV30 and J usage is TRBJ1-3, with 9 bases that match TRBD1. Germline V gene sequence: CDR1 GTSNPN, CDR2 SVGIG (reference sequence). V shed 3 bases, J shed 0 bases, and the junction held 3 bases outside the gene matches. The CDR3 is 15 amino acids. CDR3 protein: CAWSTTGGSGNTIYF. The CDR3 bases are TGTGCCTGGAGCACGACAGGGGGCTCTGGAAACACCATATATTTT.

The CDR3 here is CASSLRGYGYTF. CDR3 DNA: TGTGCCAGCAGCTTGAGGGGCTATGGCTACACCTTC. The chain is built from TRBV7-9 and TRBJ1-2; tentatively, D is TRBD1 (5 bases). Between the trimmed V and J ends, which lost 3 bases and 4 bases, there was a span of 6 bases. The CDR3 has 12 residues. CDR1 and CDR2 (germline): SEHNR, FQNEAQ (reference sequence).

CDR3 DNA: TGTGCCAGCAGTAGACAGGCCAACACTGAAGCTTTCTTT. Its translation is CASSRQANTEAFF. The chain employs TRBV12-3 or TRBV12-4 and TRBJ1-1; possible D gene TRBD1, 6 bases. V lost 5 bases, J lost 2 bases, and 9 bases lay in between. This CDR3 is 13 amino acids long.

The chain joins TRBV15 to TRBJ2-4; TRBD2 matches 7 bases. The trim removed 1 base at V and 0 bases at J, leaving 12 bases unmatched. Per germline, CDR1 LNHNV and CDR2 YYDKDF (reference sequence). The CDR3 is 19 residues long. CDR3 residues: CATSRAHGGSTIAKNIQYF. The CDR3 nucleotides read TGTGCCACCAGCAGAGCTCACGGCGGGAGTACTATAGCCAAAAACATTCAGTACTTC. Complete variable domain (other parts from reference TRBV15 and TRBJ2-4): DAMVIQNPRYQVTQFGKPVTLSCSQTLNHNVMYWYQQKSSQAPKLLFHYYDKDFNNEADTPDNFQSRRPNTSFCFLDIRSPGLGDTAMYLCATSRAHGGSTIAKNIQYFGAGTRLSVL.

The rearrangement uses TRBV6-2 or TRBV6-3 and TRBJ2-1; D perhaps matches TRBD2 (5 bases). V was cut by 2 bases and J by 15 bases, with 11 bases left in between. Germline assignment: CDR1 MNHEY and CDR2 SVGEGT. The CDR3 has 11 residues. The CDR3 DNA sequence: TGTGCCAGCAGTTACGGGCTAGCTCGGTTCTTC. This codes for CASSYGLARFF.

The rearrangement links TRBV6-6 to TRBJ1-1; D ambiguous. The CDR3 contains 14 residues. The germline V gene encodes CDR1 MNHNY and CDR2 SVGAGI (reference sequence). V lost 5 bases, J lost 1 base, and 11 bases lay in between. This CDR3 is CASSHRAGNTEAFF. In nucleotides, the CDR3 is TGTGCCAGCAGTCACCGAGCGGGGAACACTGAAGCTTTCTTT.

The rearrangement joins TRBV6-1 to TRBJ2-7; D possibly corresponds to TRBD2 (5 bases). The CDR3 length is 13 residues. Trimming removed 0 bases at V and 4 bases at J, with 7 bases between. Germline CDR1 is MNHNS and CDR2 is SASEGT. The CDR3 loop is CASSEARGYEQYF. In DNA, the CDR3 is TGTGCCAGCAGTGAAGCGCGAGGGTACGAGCAGTACTTC.

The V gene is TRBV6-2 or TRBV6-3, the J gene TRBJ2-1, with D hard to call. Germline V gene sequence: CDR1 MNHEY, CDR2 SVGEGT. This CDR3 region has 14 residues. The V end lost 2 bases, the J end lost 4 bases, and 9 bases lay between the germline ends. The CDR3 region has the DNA TGTGCCAGCAGTTACACGATGAATTACAATGAGCAGTTCTTC. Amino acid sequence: CASSYTMNYNEQFF.

The CDR3 protein is CASSPRGGRDEETQYF. The DNA for the CDR3 is TGTGCCAGCAGCCCGCGGGGGGGTAGGGATGAAGAGACCCAGTACTTC. J is TRBJ2-5 and V is TRBV9; 9 nucleotides agree with TRBD2. J was trimmed by 3 bases and V by 4 bases; bases with no gene match: 10. The CDR3 spans 16 residues. The germline gives CDR1 SGDLS, CDR2 YYNGEE.

CDR3 region: CSASGTHYEQYF. As DNA, the CDR3 is TGCAGTGCCTCCGGGACTCACTACGAGCAGTACTTC. V usage is TRBV20-1 and J usage is TRBJ2-7; D may be TRBD2 (6 bases). Deletions cut 6 bases from V and 3 bases from J, with 12 bases between. The CDR3 runs 12 residues. In germline, CDR1 is DFQATT, CDR2 SNEGSKA (reference sequence).

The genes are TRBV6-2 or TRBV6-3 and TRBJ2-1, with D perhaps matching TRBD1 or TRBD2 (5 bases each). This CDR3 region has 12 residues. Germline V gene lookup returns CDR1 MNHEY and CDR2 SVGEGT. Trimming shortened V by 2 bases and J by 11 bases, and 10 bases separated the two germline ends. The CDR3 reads CASSYRGPQQFF. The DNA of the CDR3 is TGTGCCAGCAGTTACAGGGGACCCCAGCAGTTCTTC.

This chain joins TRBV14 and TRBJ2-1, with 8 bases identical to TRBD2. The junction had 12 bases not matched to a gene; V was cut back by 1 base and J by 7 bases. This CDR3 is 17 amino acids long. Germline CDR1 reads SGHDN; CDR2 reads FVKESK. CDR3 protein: CASSQGIGAGARNEQFF. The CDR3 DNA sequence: TGTGCCAGCAGCCAAGGGATTGGAGCGGGGGCCCGAAATGAGCAGTTCTTC. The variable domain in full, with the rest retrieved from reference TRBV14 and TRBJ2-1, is EAGVTQFPSHSVIEKGQTVTLRCDPISGHDNLYWYRRVMGKEIKFLLHFVKESKQDESGMPNNRFLAERTGGTYSTLKVQPAELEDSGVYFCASSQGIGAGARNEQFFGPGTRLTVL.

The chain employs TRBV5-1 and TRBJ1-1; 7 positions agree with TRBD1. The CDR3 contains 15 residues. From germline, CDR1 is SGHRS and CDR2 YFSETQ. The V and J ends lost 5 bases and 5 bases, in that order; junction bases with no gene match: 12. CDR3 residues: CASRKPETGQTEAFF. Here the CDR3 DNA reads TGCGCCAGCAGGAAACCCGAGACAGGGCAAACTGAAGCTTTCTTT.

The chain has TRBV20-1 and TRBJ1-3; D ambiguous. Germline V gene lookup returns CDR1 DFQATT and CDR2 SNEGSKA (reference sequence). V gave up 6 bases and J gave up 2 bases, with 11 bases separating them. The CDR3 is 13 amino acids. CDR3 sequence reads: CSAPSGPGNTIYF. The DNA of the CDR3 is TGCAGTGCCCCATCCGGACCTGGAAACACCATATATTTT.

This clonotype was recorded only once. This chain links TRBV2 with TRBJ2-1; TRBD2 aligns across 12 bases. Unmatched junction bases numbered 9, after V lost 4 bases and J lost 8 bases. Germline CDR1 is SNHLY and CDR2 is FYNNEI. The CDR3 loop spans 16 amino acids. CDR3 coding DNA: TGTGCCAGCAGTGTATCCCTAGCGGGGGGGCTTCATGAGCAGTTCTTC. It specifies CASSVSLAGGLHEQFF.

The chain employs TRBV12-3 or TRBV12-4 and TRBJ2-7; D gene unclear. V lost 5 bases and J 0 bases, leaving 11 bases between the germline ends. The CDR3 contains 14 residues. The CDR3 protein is CASSNGPGSYEQYF. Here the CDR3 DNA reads TGTGCCAGCAGTAACGGACCGGGCTCCTACGAGCAGTACTTC.

The CDR3 is CASSLALGSGANVLTF. For the CDR3, the DNA is TGTGCCAGCAGCTTGGCCTTGGGGTCCGGGGCCAACGTCCTGACTTTC. This sequence joins TRBV5-6 and TRBJ2-6, with D unresolved. This CDR3 contains 16 residues. The ends were cut back, 0 bases at V and 4 bases at J, with 11 bases in the middle. Germline V gene lookup returns CDR1 SGHDT and CDR2 YYEEEE.

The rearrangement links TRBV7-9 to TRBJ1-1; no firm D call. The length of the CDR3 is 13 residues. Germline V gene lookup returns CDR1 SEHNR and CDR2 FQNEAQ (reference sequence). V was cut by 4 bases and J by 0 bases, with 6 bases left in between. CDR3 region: CASSSRVNTEAFF. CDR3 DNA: TGTGCCAGCAGCTCTAGGGTGAACACTGAAGCTTTCTTT.

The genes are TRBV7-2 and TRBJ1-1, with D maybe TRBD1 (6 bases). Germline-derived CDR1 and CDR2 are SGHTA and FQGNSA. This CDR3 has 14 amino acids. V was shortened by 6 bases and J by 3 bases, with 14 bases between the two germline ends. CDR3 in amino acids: CASSVQGTDTEAFF. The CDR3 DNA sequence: TGTGCCAGCAGTGTACAGGGAACGGACACTGAAGCTTTCTTT.

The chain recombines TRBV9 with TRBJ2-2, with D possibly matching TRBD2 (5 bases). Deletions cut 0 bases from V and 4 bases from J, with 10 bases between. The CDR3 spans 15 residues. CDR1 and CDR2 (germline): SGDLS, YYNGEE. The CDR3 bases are TGTGCCAGCAGCGTAGACCCTGGGAGCACCGGGGAGCTGTTTTTT. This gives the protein CASSVDPGSTGELFF.

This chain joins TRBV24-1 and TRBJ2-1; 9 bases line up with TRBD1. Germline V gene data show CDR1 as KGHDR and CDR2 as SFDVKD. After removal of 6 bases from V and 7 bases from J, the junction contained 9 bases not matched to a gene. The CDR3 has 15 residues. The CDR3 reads CATSKTGTGSNEQFF. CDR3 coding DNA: TGTGCCACCAGTAAGACCGGGACAGGGTCAAATGAGCAGTTCTTC.

CDR3 nucleotides: TGCAGCGTTGGGACTAGCGGTTTAGATACGCAGTATTTT. Protein sequence: CSVGTSGLDTQYF. This chain links TRBV29-1 with TRBJ2-3, with TRBD2 matching 10 bases. This CDR3 is built from 13 residues. Germline loops: CDR1 SQVTM, CDR2 ANQGSEA. V was pared by 4 bases and J by 5 bases, with 3 bases of the junction left unmatched.

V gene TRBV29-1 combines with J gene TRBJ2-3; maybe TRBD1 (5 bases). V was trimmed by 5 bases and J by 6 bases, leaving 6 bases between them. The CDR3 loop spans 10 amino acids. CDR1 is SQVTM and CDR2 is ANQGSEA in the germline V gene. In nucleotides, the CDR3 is TGCAGCGTTCACAGGGATACGCAGTATTTT. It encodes CSVHRDTQYF.

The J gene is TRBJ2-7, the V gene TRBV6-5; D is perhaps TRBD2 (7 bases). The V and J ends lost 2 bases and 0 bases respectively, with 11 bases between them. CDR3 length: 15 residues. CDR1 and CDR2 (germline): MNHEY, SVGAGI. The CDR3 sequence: CASSYGAGASYEQYF. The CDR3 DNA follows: TGTGCCAGCAGTTACGGGGCGGGGGCCTCCTACGAGCAGTACTTC.

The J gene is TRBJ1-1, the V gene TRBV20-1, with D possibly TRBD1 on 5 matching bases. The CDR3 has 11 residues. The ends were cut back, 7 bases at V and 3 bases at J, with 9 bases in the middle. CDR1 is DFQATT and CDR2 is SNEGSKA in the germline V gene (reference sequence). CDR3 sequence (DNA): TGCAGTGGCCTGGGGGACACTGAAGCTTTCTTT. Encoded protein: CSGLGDTEAFF.

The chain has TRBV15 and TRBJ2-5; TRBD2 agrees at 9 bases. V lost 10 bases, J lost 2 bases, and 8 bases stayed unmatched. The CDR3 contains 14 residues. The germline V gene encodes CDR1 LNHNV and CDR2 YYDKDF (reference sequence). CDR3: CAISVRGGQETQYF. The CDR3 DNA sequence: TGTGCCATTTCGGTGCGGGGGGGACAAGAGACCCAGTACTTC.